Listed below are T cell receptor beta chains from one sample, sequenced in a study of identical twins. TCRdb reanalysed the 5' RACE reads using MiXCR and keeps one entry per CDR3 protein. The sample has roughly 290,000 distinct CDR3 sequences; about 8.9% are singletons. These data also formed part of another study, on yellow fever vaccine responses in identical twins.

Material: memory (CD45RO+) T cells sorted from blood. All receptors come from a woman between 18 and 30 years old in good health. Each CDR3 is given with its conserved first and last residue. D genes are given only for firm matches. Some rows mark clone size as missing; the rest say once, few, many or name a class of expanded clone.

d_call clone_size j_call v_call cdr3_aa cdr3_nt
. few TRBJ2-5 TRBV5-1 CASGPGWDQETQYF TGCGCCAGCGGCCCCGGATGGGACCAAGAGACCCAGTACTTC
. . TRBJ1-6 TRBV27 CASSLGYTASPLHF TGTGCCAGCAGTTTAGGTTATACCGCTTCACCCCTCCACTTT
. . TRBJ2-1 TRBV7-2 CASSLWAALGYNEQFF TGTGCCAGCAGCTTATGGGCAGCCCTAGGGTACAATGAGCAGTTCTTC
. many TRBJ2-1 TRBV7-9 CASSLFRTTNNEQFF TGTGCCAGCAGCTTATTCCGGACTACCAACAATGAGCAGTTCTTC
. many TRBJ2-2 TRBV5-1 CASSLAERTAHTGELFF TGCGCCAGCAGCTTAGCCGAACGGACGGCCCACACCGGGGAGCTGTTTTTT
TRBD1 . TRBJ1-6 TRBV6-1 CASRLRTGPSPLHF TGTGCCAGCAGGCTGAGGACAGGCCCTTCACCCCTCCACTTT
TRBD2 few TRBJ2-3 TRBV7-2 CASSSRGLGQNTQYF TGTGCCAGCAGCTCTAGGGGACTAGGTCAGAATACGCAGTATTTT
. many TRBJ2-3 TRBV4-1 CASSQLGPLDTQYF TGCGCCAGCAGCCAACTAGGCCCCCTGGATACGCAGTATTTT
. . TRBJ2-3 TRBV5-5 CASSLGTVGTDTQYF TGTGCCAGCAGCCTAGGGACGGTAGGAACAGATACGCAGTATTTT
. many TRBJ1-6 TRBV6-1 CASSDSYNSPLHF TGTGCCAGCTCGGACAGTTATAATTCACCCCTCCACTTT
TRBD1 many TRBJ2-1 TRBV5-1 CASSSTPGTGRNNEQFF TGCGCCAGCAGCTCTACCCCTGGGACAGGCCGCAACAATGAGCAGTTCTTC
TRBD1 many TRBJ1-5 TRBV12-3/TRBV12-4 CASRKTGDSNQPQHF TGTGCCAGCAGAAAGACAGGGGATAGCAATCAGCCCCAGCATTTT
TRBD2 . TRBJ2-7 TRBV11-2 CASSLASGGYEQYF TGTGCCAGCAGCTTGGCTAGCGGGGGCTACGAGCAGTACTTC
TRBD1 many TRBJ2-3 TRBV6-1 CASSWTGATDTQYF TGTGCCAGCTCCTGGACAGGGGCGACAGATACGCAGTATTTT
. few TRBJ2-4 TRBV5-6 CASNIRGAENIQYF TGTGCCAGCAATATAAGGGGGGCAGAGAACATTCAGTACTTC
TRBD1 . TRBJ1-1 TRBV4-1 CASSQEVGSGGKNTEAFF TGCGCCAGCAGCCAAGAGGTTGGGTCAGGGGGCAAGAACACTGAAGCTTTCTTT
TRBD2 few TRBJ2-7 TRBV14 CASSQAGVYEQYF TGTGCCAGCAGCCAGGCGGGAGTATACGAGCAGTACTTC
. . TRBJ2-1 TRBV3-1 CASSQRGAGAYNEQFF TGTGCCAGCAGCCAACGGGGGGCGGGGGCCTACAATGAGCAGTTCTTC
TRBD1 many TRBJ1-2 TRBV6-1 CASSEPGQAGYTF TGTGCCAGCAGTGAGCCGGGACAGGCTGGCTACACCTTC
TRBD2 many TRBJ2-2 TRBV11-2 CASSLQALLAGGPTGELFF TGTGCCAGCAGCTTACAGGCCCTCCTAGCGGGAGGCCCCACCGGGGAGCTGTTTTTT
. few TRBJ2-3 TRBV5-4 CASSLDGPQPKYF TGTGCCAGCAGCTTGGATGGACCTCAACCGAAGTATTTT
TRBD2 few TRBJ2-7 TRBV28 CASGGKREFVDEQYF TGTGCCAGCGGGGGGAAGCGGGAGTTCGTGGACGAGCAGTACTTC
TRBD2 many TRBJ2-1 TRBV20-1 CSARSSGLAGVEQFF TGCAGTGCTAGGAGTTCAGGACTAGCGGGAGTTGAGCAGTTCTTC
TRBD1 many TRBJ2-3 TRBV5-5 CASSFYRGSTDTQYF TGTGCCAGCAGCTTTTACAGGGGGAGCACAGATACGCAGTATTTT
TRBD2 . TRBJ2-3 TRBV15 CATSRDRAGDTQYF TGTGCCACCAGCAGAGATCGAGCGGGGGATACGCAGTATTTT
. many TRBJ1-1 TRBV12-3/TRBV12-4 CASRGVGGNTEAFF TGTGCCAGCCGCGGGGTTGGAGGGAACACTGAAGCTTTCTTT
TRBD1 many TRBJ2-5 TRBV20-1 CSAIGAVGRGLVETQYF TGCAGTGCTATTGGTGCAGTTGGCAGGGGGCTTGTGGAGACCCAGTACTTC
. many TRBJ1-6 TRBV28 CASKLWDGNSPLHF TGTGCCAGCAAGTTATGGGATGGGAATTCACCCCTCCACTTT
. many TRBJ1-5 TRBV7-9 CASSLQGDGQPQHF TGTGCCAGCAGCCTTCAGGGAGACGGTCAGCCCCAGCATTTT
. . TRBJ1-1 TRBV7-9 CASSSGPGGIAFF TGTGCCAGCAGCTCAGGCCCGGGGGGAATTGCTTTCTTT
. many TRBJ2-1 TRBV5-1 CASSLGSSSYNEQFF TGCGCCAGCAGCTTGGGTTCGAGCTCCTACAATGAGCAGTTCTTC
TRBD2 many TRBJ2-3 TRBV11-2 CASSLGVAGLTDTQYF TGTGCCAGCAGCTTAGGGGTAGCGGGGCTCACAGATACGCAGTATTTT
. few TRBJ1-3 TRBV4-1 CASSQDRAATIYF TGCGCCAGCAGCCAAGATAGAGCTGCCACCATATATTTT
. many TRBJ2-6 TRBV15 CATSRDRSGGANVLTF TGTGCCACCAGCAGAGATCGTAGTGGTGGGGCCAACGTCCTGACTTTC
TRBD2 . TRBJ2-1 TRBV20-1 CSAGTSGRSTNEQFF TGCAGCGCTGGGACTAGCGGGAGATCAACGAATGAGCAGTTCTTC
. many TRBJ1-1 TRBV12-3/TRBV12-4 CASRQGYGTEAFF TGTGCCAGCAGGCAGGGCTATGGGACTGAAGCTTTCTTT
. . TRBJ2-7 TRBV19 CASGQGLYEQYF TGTGCCAGTGGCCAGGGGCTCTACGAGCAGTACTTC
. few TRBJ2-1 TRBV13 CASSHRDNEQFF TGTGCCAGCAGTCACAGGGACAATGAGCAGTTCTTC
TRBD2 many TRBJ2-1 TRBV5-1 CASSPGLAGYNEQFF TGCGCCAGCAGCCCGGGACTAGCGGGGTACAATGAGCAGTTCTTC
TRBD1 few TRBJ2-3 TRBV20-1 CSAGGQGRTDTQYF TGCAGTGCTGGAGGACAGGGAAGGACAGATACGCAGTATTTT